Below are 8 T cell receptor beta chains sequenced from a single sample in a study of PD-1 blockade in classical Hodgkin lymphoma. Autologous stem cell transplantation was followed by relapse in every patient, and brentuximab vedotin exposure varied. Only in-frame clones appear in the TCRdb table, and some are missing; sequencing was by immunoSEQ multiplex PCR. The sample comprises 55,000 to 75,000 clones, about 92% of which are singletons, and about 7.8% rests with the top ten. The input for sequencing was peripheral blood mononuclear cells (PBMCs), taken at baseline. These TCRs come from a human donor with classical Hodgkin lymphoma.

The rearrangement uses TRBV28 and TRBJ2-7; TRBD1 aligns across 9 bases. Germline loops: CDR1 MDHEN, CDR2 SYDVKM. This CDR3 spans 15 amino acids. With V trimmed by 3 bases and J by 4 bases, 7 bases remained unmatched. CDR3 sequence reads: CASSFRGQGTYEQYF. The CDR3 DNA is TGTGCCAGCAGTTTCCGTGGACAGGGGACTTACGAGCAGTACTTC.

The CDR3 nucleotides are TGTGCCAGCAGTACGGAGGGGAATCAGCCCCAGCATTTT. Protein product: CASSTEGNQPQHF. This chain links TRBV6-5 with TRBJ1-5, with a possible D match to TRBD1 (5 bases). V gave up 5 bases and J gave up 4 bases, with 9 bases separating them. Germline V gene sequence: CDR1 MNHEY, CDR2 SVGAGI. This CDR3 comprises 13 residues.

The chain employs TRBV18 and TRBJ1-6; the match to TRBD1 covers 7 bases. V shed 5 bases, J shed 5 bases, and the junction held 9 bases outside the gene matches. Germline lookup yields CDR1 KGHSH and CDR2 LQKENI. CDR3 length: 16 amino acids. The CDR3 is CASSSTSGGNNSPLHF. DNA of the CDR3: TGTGCCAGCTCATCGACATCAGGGGGAAATAATTCACCCCTCCACTTT.

V is TRBV6-1 and J is TRBJ2-1; 7 bases map to TRBD1. Germline CDR1 and CDR2: MNHNS and SASEGT. V lost 6 bases and J lost 7; bases outside the gene matches: 12. The length of the CDR3 is 15 residues. The CDR3 sequence: CASSPPDRYQNEQFF. Here the CDR3 DNA reads TGTGCCAGCAGCCCTCCGGACAGGTACCAAAATGAGCAGTTCTTC.

This clone has only one observation. The chain links TRBV11-1 to TRBJ1-1; 9 nucleotides line up with TRBD1. The V and J ends lost 4 bases and 5 bases, in that order; junction bases with no gene match: 5. CDR1 and CDR2 (germline): SGHAT, FQDESV (reference sequence). This CDR3 spans 14 amino acids. As DNA, the CDR3 is TGTGCCAGCAGCTCCGGACAGGGGTGGACTGAAGCTTTCTTT. It translates to CASSSGQGWTEAFF.

CDR3 region: CASSGLAGGYVSYEQYF. DNA for the CDR3: TGTGCCAGCAGTGGACTAGCGGGAGGTTACGTTAGCTACGAGCAGTACTTC. The V and J genes are TRBV6-1 and TRBJ2-7, with 13 positions matching TRBD2. The J segment lost 3 bases and the V segment lost 4 bases, leaving 9 bases of the junction unmatched. This CDR3 has 17 residues. Per germline, CDR1 MNHNS and CDR2 SASEGT.

The gene calls are TRBV5-6 and TRBJ1-3, with TRBD1 identical over 7 bases. Germline V gene lookup returns CDR1 SGHDT and CDR2 YYEEEE. V lost 0 bases, J lost 8 bases, and 5 bases stayed unmatched. This CDR3 is built from 14 residues. CDR3 amino acids: CASSLADRVDTIYF. The CDR3 coding sequence is TGTGCCAGCAGCTTGGCCGACAGGGTTGACACCATATATTTT.

The chain combines TRBV14 with TRBJ2-5; D call uncertain. Per the germline V gene, CDR1 is SGHDN and CDR2 is FVKESK. The CDR3 length is 15 residues. The ends were cut back, 1 base at V and 4 bases at J, with 13 bases in the middle. CDR3 DNA sequence: TGTGCCAGCAGCCAAGTGGCAGGCGCAAGAGAGACCCAGTACTTC. It specifies CASSQVAGARETQYF.